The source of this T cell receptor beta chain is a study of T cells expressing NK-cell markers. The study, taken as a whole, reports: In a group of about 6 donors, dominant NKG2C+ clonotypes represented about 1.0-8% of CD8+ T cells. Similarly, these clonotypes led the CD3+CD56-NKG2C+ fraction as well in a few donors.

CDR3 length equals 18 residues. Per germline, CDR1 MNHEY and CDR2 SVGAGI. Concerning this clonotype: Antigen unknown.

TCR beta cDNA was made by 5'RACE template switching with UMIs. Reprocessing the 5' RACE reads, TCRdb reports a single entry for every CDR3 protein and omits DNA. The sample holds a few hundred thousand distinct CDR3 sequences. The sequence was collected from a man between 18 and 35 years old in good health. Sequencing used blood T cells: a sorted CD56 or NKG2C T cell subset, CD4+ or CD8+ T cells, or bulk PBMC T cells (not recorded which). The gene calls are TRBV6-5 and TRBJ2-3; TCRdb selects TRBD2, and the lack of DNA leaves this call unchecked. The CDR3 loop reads CASTNVGRGSYRTDTQYF.